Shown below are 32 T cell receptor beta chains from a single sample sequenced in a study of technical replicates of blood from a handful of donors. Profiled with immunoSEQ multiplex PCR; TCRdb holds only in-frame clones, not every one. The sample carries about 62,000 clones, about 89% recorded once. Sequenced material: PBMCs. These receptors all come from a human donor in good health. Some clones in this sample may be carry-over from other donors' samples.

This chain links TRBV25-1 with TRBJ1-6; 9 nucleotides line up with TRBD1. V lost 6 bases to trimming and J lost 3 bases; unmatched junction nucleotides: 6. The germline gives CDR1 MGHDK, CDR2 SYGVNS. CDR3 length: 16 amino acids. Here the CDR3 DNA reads TGTGCCAGCAGAGGGGACAGGGCCCACTATAATTCACCCCTCCACTTT. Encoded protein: CASRGDRAHYNSPLHF.

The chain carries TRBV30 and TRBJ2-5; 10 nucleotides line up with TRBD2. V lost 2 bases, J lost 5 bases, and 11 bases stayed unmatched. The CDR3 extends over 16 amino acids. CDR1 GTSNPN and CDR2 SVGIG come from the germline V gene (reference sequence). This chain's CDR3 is CAWSTGLADFGETQYF. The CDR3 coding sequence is TGTGCCTGGAGTACAGGACTAGCGGACTTCGGGGAGACCCAGTACTTC.

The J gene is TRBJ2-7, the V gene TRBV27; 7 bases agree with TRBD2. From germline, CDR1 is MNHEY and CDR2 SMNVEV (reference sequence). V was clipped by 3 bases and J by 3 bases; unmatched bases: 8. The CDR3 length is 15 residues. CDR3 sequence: CASSLGEGPYYEQYF. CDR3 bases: TGTGCCAGCAGTTTGGGGGAGGGCCCCTACTACGAGCAGTACTTC.

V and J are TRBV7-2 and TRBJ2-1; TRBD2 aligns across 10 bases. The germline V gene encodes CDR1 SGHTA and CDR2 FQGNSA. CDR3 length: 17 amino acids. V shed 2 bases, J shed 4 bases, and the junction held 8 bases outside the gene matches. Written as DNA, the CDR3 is TGTGCCAGCAGCTTATCCCGGACTAGCGGAGCTTACAATGAGCAGTTCTTC. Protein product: CASSLSRTSGAYNEQFF.

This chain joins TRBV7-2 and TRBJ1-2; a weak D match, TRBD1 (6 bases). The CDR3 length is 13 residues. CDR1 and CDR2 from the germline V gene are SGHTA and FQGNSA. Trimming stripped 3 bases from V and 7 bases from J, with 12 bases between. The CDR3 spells CASSFYRAFGYTF. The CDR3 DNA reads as TGTGCCAGCAGCTTTTACAGGGCTTTTGGCTACACCTTC.

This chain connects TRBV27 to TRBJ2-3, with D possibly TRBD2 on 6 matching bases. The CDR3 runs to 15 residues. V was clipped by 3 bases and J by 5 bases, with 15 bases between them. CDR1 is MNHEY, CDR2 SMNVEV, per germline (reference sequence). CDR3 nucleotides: TGTGCCAGCAGTTTTAGGAGGGCGGGTGGAGATACGCAGTATTTT. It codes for CASSFRRAGGDTQYF.

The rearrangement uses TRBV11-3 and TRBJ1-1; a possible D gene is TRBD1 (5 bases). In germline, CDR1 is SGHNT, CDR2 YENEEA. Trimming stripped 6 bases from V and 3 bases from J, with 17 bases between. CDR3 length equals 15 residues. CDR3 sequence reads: CASRGWGMSDTEAFF. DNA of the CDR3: TGTGCCAGCAGGGGTTGGGGCATGTCGGACACTGAAGCTTTCTTT.

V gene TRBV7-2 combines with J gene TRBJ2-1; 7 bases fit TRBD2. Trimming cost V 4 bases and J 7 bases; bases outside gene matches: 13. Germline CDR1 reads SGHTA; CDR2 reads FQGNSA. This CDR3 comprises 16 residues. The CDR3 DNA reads TGTGCCAGCAGCTCACAGTTGATAGCGGGTGGGAATGAGCAGTTCTTC. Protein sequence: CASSSQLIAGGNEQFF. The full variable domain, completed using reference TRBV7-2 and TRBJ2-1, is GAGVSQSPSNKVTEKGKDVELRCDPISGHTALYWYRQSLGQGLEFLIYFQGNSAPDKSGLPSDRFSAERTGGSVSTLTIQRTQQEDSAVYLCASSSQLIAGGNEQFFGPGTRLTVL.

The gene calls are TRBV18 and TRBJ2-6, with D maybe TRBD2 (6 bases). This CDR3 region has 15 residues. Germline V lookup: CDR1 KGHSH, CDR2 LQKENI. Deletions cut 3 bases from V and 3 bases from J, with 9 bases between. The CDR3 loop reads CASSPGAGGANVLTF. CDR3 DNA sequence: TGTGCCAGCTCACCGGGAGCGGGTGGGGCCAACGTCCTGACTTTC.

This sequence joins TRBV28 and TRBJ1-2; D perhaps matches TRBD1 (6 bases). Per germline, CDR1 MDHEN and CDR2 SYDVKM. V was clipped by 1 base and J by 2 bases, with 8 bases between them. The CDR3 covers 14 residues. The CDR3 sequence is CASSLYQGNYGYTF. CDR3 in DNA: TGTGCCAGCAGTTTATACCAGGGGAACTATGGCTACACCTTC.

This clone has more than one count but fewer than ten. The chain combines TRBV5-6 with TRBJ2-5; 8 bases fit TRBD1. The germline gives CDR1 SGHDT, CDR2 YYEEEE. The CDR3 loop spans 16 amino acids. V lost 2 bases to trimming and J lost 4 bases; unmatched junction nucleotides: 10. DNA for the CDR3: TGTGCCAGCAGCTTTGGACAGGGAATTTGGGGAGAGACCCAGTACTTC. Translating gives CASSFGQGIWGETQYF.

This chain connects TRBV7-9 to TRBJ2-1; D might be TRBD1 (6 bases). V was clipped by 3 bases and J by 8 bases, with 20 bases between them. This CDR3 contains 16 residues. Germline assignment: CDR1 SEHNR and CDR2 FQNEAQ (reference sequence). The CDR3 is CASSLSSGEPYDEQFF. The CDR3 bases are TGTGCCAGCAGCTTGTCGTCAGGGGAACCCTATGATGAGCAGTTCTTC.

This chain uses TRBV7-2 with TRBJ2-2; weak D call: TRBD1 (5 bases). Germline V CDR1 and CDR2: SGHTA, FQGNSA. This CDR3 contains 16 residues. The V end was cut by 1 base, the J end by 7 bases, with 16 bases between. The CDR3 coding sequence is TGTGCCAGCAGCTTAGGACAGATAACCGCTTACGGGGAGCTGTTTTTT. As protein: CASSLGQITAYGELFF.

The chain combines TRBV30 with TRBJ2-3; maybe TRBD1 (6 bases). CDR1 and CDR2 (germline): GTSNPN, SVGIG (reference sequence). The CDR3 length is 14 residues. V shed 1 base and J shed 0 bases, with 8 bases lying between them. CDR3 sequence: CAWSEQGSTDTQYF. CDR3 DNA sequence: TGTGCCTGGAGTGAACAGGGCAGCACAGATACGCAGTATTTT.

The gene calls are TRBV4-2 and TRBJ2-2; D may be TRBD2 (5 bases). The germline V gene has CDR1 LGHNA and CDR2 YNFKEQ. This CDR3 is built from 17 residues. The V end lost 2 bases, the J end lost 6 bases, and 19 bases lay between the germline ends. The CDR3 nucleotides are TGTGCCAGCAGCCAACAACTAGACGTGGGTGGATCCGGGGAGCTGTTTTTT. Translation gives CASSQQLDVGGSGELFF.

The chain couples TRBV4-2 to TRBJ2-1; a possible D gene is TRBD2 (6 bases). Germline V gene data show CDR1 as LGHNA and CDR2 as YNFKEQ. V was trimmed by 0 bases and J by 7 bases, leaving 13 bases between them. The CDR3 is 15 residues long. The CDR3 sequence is CASSQEQRSGNEQFF. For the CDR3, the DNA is TGTGCCAGCAGCCAAGAGCAGCGGAGCGGGAATGAGCAGTTCTTC.

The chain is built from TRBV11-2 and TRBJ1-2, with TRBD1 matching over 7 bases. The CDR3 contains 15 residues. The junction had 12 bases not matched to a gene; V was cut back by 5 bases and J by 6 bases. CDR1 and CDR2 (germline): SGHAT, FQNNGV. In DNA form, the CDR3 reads TGTGCCAGCAGCCCTATCGGGACAGTCGGTGATGGCTACACCTTC. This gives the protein CASSPIGTVGDGYTF.

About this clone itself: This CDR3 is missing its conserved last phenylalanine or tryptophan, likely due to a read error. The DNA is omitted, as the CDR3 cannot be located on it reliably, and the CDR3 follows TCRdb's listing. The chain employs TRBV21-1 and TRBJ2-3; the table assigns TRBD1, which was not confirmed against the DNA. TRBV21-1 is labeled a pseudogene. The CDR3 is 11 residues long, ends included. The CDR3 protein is CASSEQQQGVS.

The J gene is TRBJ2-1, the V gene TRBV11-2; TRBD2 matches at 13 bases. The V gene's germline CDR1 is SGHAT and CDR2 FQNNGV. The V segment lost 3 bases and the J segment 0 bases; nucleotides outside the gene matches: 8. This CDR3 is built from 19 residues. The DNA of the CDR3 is TGTGCCAGCAGCTTCAAGGGACTAGCGGGATTGTCCTCCTACAATGAGCAGTTCTTC. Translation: CASSFKGLAGLSSYNEQFF.

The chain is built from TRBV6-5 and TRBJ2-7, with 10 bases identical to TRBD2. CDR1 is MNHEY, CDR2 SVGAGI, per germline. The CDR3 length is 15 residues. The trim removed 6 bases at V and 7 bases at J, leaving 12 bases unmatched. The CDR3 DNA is TGTGCCAGCAGGTTAGAAATAGCGGGAGGTGGTGAGCAGTACTTC. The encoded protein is CASRLEIAGGGEQYF.

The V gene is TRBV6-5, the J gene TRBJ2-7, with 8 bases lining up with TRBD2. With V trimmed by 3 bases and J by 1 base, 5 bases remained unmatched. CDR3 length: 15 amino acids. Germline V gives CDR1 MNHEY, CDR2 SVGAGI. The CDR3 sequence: CASSYTSGGSYEQYF. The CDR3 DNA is TGTGCCAGCAGTTATACTAGCGGAGGGTCCTACGAGCAGTACTTC.

CDR3 region: CASEGVTEAFF. As DNA, the CDR3 is TGTGCCTCCGAAGGGGTTACTGAAGCTTTCTTT. The chain joins TRBV7-9 to TRBJ1-1; D possibly corresponds to TRBD1 (5 bases). CDR1 is SEHNR and CDR2 is FQNEAQ in the germline V gene (reference sequence). The ends were cut back, 11 bases at V and 5 bases at J, with 12 bases in the middle. The CDR3 is made up of 11 amino acids.

DNA for the CDR3: TGTGCCAGCAGCTGGACAGGGGCTGAAGCTTTCTTT. Protein sequence: CASSWTGAEAFF. V usage is TRBV2 and J usage is TRBJ1-1; the match to TRBD1 covers 9 bases. J was trimmed by 6 bases and V by 6 bases; bases with no gene match: 2. Germline lookup yields CDR1 SNHLY and CDR2 FYNNEI. This CDR3 has 12 residues.

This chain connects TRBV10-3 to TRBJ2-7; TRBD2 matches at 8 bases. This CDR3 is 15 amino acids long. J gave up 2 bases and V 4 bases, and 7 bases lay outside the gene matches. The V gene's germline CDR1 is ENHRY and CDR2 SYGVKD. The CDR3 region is CAISGRAGVPYEQYF. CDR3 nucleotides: TGTGCCATCAGTGGCCGAGCGGGAGTGCCCTACGAGCAGTACTTC.

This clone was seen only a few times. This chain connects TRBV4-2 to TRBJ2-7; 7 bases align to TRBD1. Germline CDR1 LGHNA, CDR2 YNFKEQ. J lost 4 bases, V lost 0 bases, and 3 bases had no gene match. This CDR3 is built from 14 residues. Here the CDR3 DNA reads TGTGCCAGCAGCCAAGATGGGACAGATTACGAGCAGTACTTC. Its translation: CASSQDGTDYEQYF.

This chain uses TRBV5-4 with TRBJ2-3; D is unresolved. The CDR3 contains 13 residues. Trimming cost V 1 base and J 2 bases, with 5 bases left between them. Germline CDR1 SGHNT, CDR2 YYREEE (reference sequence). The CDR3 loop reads CASSLSDTDTQYF. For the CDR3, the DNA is TGTGCCAGCAGCTTGTCAGACACAGATACGCAGTATTTT. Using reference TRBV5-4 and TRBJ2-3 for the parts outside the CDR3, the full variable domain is ETGVTQSPTHLIKTRGQQVTLRCSSQSGHNTVSWYQQALGQGPQFIFQYYREEENGRGNFPPRFSGLQFPNYSSELNVNALELDDSALYLCASSLSDTDTQYFGPGTRLTVL.

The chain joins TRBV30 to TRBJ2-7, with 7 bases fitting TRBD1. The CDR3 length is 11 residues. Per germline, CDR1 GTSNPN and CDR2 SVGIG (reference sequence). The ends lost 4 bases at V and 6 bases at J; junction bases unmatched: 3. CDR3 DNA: TGTGCCTGGATGCAGGGGGTCGAGCAGTACTTC. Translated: CAWMQGVEQYF.

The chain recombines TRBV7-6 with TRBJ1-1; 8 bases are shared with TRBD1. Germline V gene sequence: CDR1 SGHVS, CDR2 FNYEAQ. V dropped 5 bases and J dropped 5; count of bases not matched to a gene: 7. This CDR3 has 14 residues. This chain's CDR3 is CASSQGQEGTEAFF. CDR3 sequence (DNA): TGTGCCAGCAGCCAGGGACAGGAAGGTACTGAAGCTTTCTTT.

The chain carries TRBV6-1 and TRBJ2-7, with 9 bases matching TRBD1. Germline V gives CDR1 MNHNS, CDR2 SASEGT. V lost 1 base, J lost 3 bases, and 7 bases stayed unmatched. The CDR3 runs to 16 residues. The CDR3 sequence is CASSEGSGTGYYEQYF. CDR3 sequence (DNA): TGTGCCAGCAGTGAAGGTTCCGGGACAGGGTACTACGAGCAGTACTTC.

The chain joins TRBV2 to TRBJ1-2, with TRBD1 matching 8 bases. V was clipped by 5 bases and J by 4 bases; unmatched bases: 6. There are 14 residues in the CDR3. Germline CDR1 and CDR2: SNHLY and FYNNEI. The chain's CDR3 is CASSRTGSLYGYTF. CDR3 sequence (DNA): TGTGCCAGCAGTCGGACAGGGAGCCTCTATGGCTACACCTTC.

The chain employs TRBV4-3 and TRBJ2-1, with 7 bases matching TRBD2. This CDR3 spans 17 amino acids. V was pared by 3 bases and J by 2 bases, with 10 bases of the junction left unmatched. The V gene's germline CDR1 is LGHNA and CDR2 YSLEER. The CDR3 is CASSHFGPGTTYNEQFF. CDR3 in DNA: TGCGCCAGCAGCCACTTCGGTCCCGGGACTACCTACAATGAGCAGTTCTTC.

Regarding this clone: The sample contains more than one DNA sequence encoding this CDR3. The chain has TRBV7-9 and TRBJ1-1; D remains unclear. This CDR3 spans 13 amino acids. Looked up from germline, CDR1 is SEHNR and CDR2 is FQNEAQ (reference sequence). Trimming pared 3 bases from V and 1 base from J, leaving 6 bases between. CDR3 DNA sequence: TGTGCCAGCAGCTTCCAGGAGAACACTGAAGCTTTCTTT. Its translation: CASSFQENTEAFF.